Reported below is one T cell receptor (beta chain). The sample is drawn from a study of T cell changes during pregnancy in multiple sclerosis. Sequenced by immunoSEQ multiplex PCR; TCRdb stores in-frame clones only, minus some. This sample carries tens of thousands of clones, roughly 91% of them seen once, and the ten largest clones take 0.6% to 0.8%. The CDR3 loop spans 15 amino acids. Germline assignment: CDR1 MRHNA and CDR2 SNTAGT. V shed 6 bases, J shed 9 bases, and the junction held 9 bases outside the gene matches. This clonotype originated in a female donor in good health, enrolled as a control in a pregnancy study. This sequence joins TRBV6-4 and TRBJ2-1, with 12 bases fitting TRBD2. The sequencing used peripheral blood, collected in the third trimester of pregnancy. CDR3 nucleotides: TGTGCCAGCAGCCCTGGGCTAGCGGGAGGGGGTGAGCAGTTCTTC. Protein: CASSPGLAGGGEQFF.